This record covers a single T cell receptor (beta chain). The antigen remains unidentified. Both TRBC1 and TRBC2 were covered by a beta constant-region primer of two equimolar oligonucleotides. Nested alpha and beta constant-region primers with the SP2 primer drove four PCR rounds on ligated cDNA. One entry per CDR3 protein, called by TCRdb with MiXCR from the UMI-ligation and nested PCR reads. In the table there are around 100,000 distinct CDR3 sequences, 14% of which are singletons. These data belong to a study of naive and memory T cell subsets. Findings of the study overall: Especially in CD8 cells, naive repertoires contained a few larger clonotypes, possibly CD45RA-re-expressing memory cells.

Germline V gene lookup returns CDR1 SGHVS and CDR2 FNYEAQ. The CDR3 is 15 amino acids. Losses at the gene ends were 4 bases for V and 9 bases for J; bases not matched to a gene: 11. The material sequenced was naive CD8+ T cells from blood. The origin of this receptor is a human donor in good health. The chain carries TRBV7-6 and TRBJ2-1; TRBD1 agrees at 8 bases. This chain's CDR3 is CASSSLGQGPREQFF. CDR3 nucleotide sequence: TGTGCCAGCAGCTCCCTAGGACAGGGTCCACGTGAGCAGTTCTTC.